These T cell receptor beta chains were read from a single sample in a study of shared clonotypes between healthy human individuals. Generated by immunoSEQ multiplex PCR, the TCRdb table keeps only in-frame clones and is missing some. Of about 2 million clones in the sample, over 85% were seen once. The source material was naive CD8+ T cells sorted from blood. The receptor set was obtained from a man between 18 and 35 years old in good health. Both conserved end residues are part of each CDR3. The order of the fields is CDR3 length, clone size, D gene, V gene, J gene, CDR3 protein, CDR3 DNA. D genes are given only for firm matches. Clone size is shown for a subset of rows, as once, few, many or a class of expanded clone.

14	.	.	TRBV27	TRBJ1-2	CASSFGGDFYGYTF	TGTGCCAGCAGTTTCGGGGGGGACTTTTATGGCTACACCTTC
14	.	TRBD1	TRBV4-3	TRBJ1-6	CASSQDGQGSPLHF	TGCGCCAGCAGCCAAGACGGACAGGGTTCACCCCTCCACTTT
11	.	.	TRBV28	TRBJ2-7	CASSPRGEQYF	TGTGCCAGCAGCCCGCGGGGCGAGCAGTACTTC
15	.	TRBD1	TRBV4-3	TRBJ2-7	CASSQGTGETYEQYF	TGCGCCAGCAGCCAAGGGACAGGGGAAACCTACGAGCAGTACTTC
14	.	.	TRBV5-6	TRBJ2-1	CASSLGQSYNEQFF	TGTGCCAGCAGCTTGGGGCAGTCTTACAATGAGCAGTTCTTC
14	.	.	TRBV13	TRBJ2-2	CASSWDGSTGELFF	TGTGCCAGCAGCTGGGACGGTAGCACCGGGGAGCTGTTTTTT
15	.	TRBD1	TRBV4-1	TRBJ2-7	CASSQTGQGDYEQYF	TGCGCCAGCAGCCAAACGGGACAGGGGGACTACGAGCAGTACTTC
12	.	.	TRBV19	TRBJ2-7	CASSDGYYEQYF	TGTGCCAGCTCGGACGGATACTACGAGCAGTACTTC
19	.	.	TRBV30	TRBJ2-5	CAWSVQYQASGASWETQYF	TGTGCCTGGAGTGTACAGTATCAGGCCTCGGGGGCTAGCTGGGAGACCCAGTACTTC
14	few	TRBD1	TRBV6-1	TRBJ1-6	CASSEGTGSSPLHF	TGTGCCAGCAGTGAAGGGACAGGGAGCTCACCCCTCCACTTT
15	.	.	TRBV27	TRBJ2-7	CASSPSPGSSYEQYF	TGTGCCAGCAGCCCCTCCCCGGGCAGCTCCTACGAGCAGTACTTC
17	.	.	TRBV27	TRBJ2-7	CASSLSSAGKNKGEQYF	TGTGCCAGCAGTTTATCCTCTGCAGGGAAAAACAAAGGCGAGCAGTACTTC
15	once	TRBD2	TRBV4-1	TRBJ2-7	CASSQVSGLAYEQYF	TGCGCCAGCAGCCAAGTTAGTGGACTAGCTTACGAGCAGTACTTC
14	.	TRBD1	TRBV15	TRBJ2-2	CATSGTDNSGELFF	TGTGCCACCAGCGGGACAGACAATTCCGGGGAGCTGTTTTTT
14	.	.	TRBV29-1	TRBJ2-1	CSVAEVSSYNEQFF	TGCAGCGTTGCAGAAGTGAGCTCCTACAATGAGCAGTTCTTC
14	.	TRBD1	TRBV19	TRBJ1-1	CASSTWDRNTEAFF	TGTGCCAGTAGTACCTGGGACAGGAACACTGAAGCTTTCTTT
16	once	.	TRBV7-9	TRBJ1-3	CASSSDRMSSGNTIYF	TGTGCCAGCAGCTCCGACAGGATGAGCTCTGGAAACACCATATATTTT
15	.	.	TRBV9	TRBJ2-7	CASSVAADSIYEQYF	TGTGCCAGCAGCGTAGCGGCCGATTCAATTTACGAGCAGTACTTC
12	.	.	TRBV4-2	TRBJ2-7	CASSHGTTEQYF	TGTGCCAGCAGCCACGGGACAACCGAGCAGTACTTC
13	.	.	TRBV7-8	TRBJ2-7	CASSLEPYYEQYF	TGTGCCAGCAGCTTAGAACCTTACTACGAGCAGTACTTC
16	.	.	TRBV27	TRBJ2-7	CASSSLGSGLSYEQYF	TGTGCCAGCAGTTCCCTGGGGAGCGGTCTCTCCTACGAGCAGTACTTC
13	once	.	TRBV7-6	TRBJ2-2	CASVESNTGELFF	TGTGCCAGCGTCGAGAGCAACACCGGGGAGCTGTTTTTT
15	.	TRBD1	TRBV5-6	TRBJ2-2	CASSLYHRGTGELFF	TGTGCCAGCAGCTTGTATCACAGGGGGACCGGGGAGCTGTTTTTT
14	once	TRBD1	TRBV5-6	TRBJ2-7	CASSSTGESYEQYF	TGTGCCAGCAGCTCGACAGGGGAATCCTACGAGCAGTACTTC
16	.	.	TRBV30	TRBJ1-6	CAWSEMDFKYNSPLHF	TGTGCCTGGAGTGAGATGGATTTCAAATATAATTCACCCCTCCACTTT
16	.	TRBD1	TRBV7-9	TRBJ2-5	CASSSGQESREETQYF	TGTGCCAGCAGCTCAGGACAGGAAAGCCGGGAAGAGACCCAGTACTTC
15	.	.	TRBV6-1	TRBJ1-2	CASSRSFPPNYGYTF	TGTGCCAGCAGCCGATCTTTTCCTCCTAACTATGGCTACACCTTC
12	.	.	TRBV12-5	TRBJ2-2	CASGQPTGELFF	TGTGCTAGTGGCCAACCCACCGGGGAGCTGTTTTTT
15	.	TRBD1	TRBV11-2	TRBJ2-7	CASSLALGQGYEQYF	TGTGCCAGCAGCTTAGCCTTGGGACAGGGATACGAGCAGTACTTC
17	once	.	TRBV12-5	TRBJ2-6	CASGFIILGSGANVLTF	TGTGCTAGTGGTTTTATTATACTTGGCTCTGGGGCCAACGTCCTGACTTTC
17	once	.	TRBV7-9	TRBJ2-3	CASSSQKGGAATDTQYF	TGTGCCAGCAGCTCCCAAAAGGGGGGGGCAGCGACAGATACGCAGTATTTT
15	.	.	TRBV6-1	TRBJ2-7	CASSEGGGDRYEQYF	TGTGCCAGCAGTGAAGGGGGCGGGGACCGCTACGAGCAGTACTTC
13	once	TRBD2	TRBV6-5	TRBJ2-2	CASRTSGTGELFF	TGTGCCAGCAGAACTAGCGGCACCGGGGAGCTGTTTTTT
15	.	.	TRBV9	TRBJ2-1	CASSVRTAVGNEQFF	TGTGCCAGCAGCGTAAGGACTGCCGTGGGGAATGAGCAGTTCTTC
14	.	.	TRBV9	TRBJ2-7	CASSASAQGNEQYF	TGTGCCAGCAGCGCATCAGCTCAGGGTAACGAGCAGTACTTC
17	.	TRBD1	TRBV5-6	TRBJ2-7	CASSPLALTGDRYEQYF	TGTGCCAGCAGCCCACTGGCTTTGACAGGGGACAGATACGAGCAGTACTTC
14	.	.	TRBV2	TRBJ1-5	CASSEALGNQPQHF	TGTGCCAGCAGTGAAGCGCTAGGGAATCAGCCCCAGCATTTT
13	.	TRBD1	TRBV28	TRBJ2-7	CASSTGQGYEQYF	TGTGCCAGCAGTACCGGACAGGGGTACGAGCAGTACTTC
15	.	TRBD1	TRBV4-2	TRBJ2-7	CASSPPTGPSYEQYF	TGTGCCAGCAGCCCCCCGACAGGGCCTTCCTACGAGCAGTACTTC
13	.	TRBD2	TRBV9	TRBJ2-7	CASSEGGSDEQYF	TGTGCCAGCAGCGAGGGCGGGAGCGACGAGCAGTACTTC